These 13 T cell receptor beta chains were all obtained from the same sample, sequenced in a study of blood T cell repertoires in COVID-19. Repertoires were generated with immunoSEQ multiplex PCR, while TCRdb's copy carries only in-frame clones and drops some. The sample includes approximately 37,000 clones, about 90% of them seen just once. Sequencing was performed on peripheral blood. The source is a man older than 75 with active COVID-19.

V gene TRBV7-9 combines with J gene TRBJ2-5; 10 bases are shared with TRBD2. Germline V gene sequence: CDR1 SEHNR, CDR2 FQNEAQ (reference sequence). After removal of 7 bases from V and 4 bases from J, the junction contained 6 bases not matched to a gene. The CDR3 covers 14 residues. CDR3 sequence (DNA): TGTGCCAGCACCCAAGCGGGAGGGTTAGAGACCCAGTACTTC. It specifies CASTQAGGLETQYF. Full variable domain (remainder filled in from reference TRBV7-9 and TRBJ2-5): DTGVSQNPRHKITKRGQNVTFRCDPISEHNRLYWYRQTLGQGPEFLTYFQNEAQLEKSRLLSDRFSAERPKGSFSTLEIQRTEQGDSAMYLCASTQAGGLETQYFGPGTRLLVL.

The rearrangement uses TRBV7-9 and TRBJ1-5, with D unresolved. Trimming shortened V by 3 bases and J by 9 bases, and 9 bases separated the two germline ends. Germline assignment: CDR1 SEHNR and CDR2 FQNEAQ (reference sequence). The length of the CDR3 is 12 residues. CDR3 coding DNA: TGTGCCAGCAGCTTTGAGCCAGGGCCCCAGCATTTT. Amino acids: CASSFEPGPQHF.

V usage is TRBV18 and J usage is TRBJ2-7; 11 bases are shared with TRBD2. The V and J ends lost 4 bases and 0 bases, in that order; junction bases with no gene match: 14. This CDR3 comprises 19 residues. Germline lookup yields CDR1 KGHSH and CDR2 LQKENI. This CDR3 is CASSRQGATSGGSSYEQYF. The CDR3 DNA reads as TGTGCCAGCTCACGACAAGGAGCTACTAGCGGGGGAAGCTCCTACGAGCAGTACTTC.

CDR3 nucleotide sequence: TGTGCAAGTCGCTTAAACTTGGGGGCGATCATTCAGTACTTC. Translation: CASRLNLGAIIQYF. The chain is built from TRBV12-2 and TRBJ2-5; whether TRBD1, the table's D call, matches the DNA was not checked. The J call may not be correct, given that the DNA end is closer to TRBJ2-4. TRBV12-2 corresponds to a pseudogene. This CDR3 is 14 amino acids long.

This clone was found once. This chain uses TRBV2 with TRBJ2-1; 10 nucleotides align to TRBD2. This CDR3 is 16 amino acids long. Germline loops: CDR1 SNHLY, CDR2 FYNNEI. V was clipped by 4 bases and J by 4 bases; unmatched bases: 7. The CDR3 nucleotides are TGTGCCAGCAGTGTTACCGGACTAGCGGCTTACAATGAGCAGTTCTTC. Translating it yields CASSVTGLAAYNEQFF.

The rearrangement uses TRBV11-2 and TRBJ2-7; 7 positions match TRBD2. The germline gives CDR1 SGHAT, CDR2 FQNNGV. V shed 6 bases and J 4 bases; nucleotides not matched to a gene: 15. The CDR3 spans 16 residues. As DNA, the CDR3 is TGTGCCAGCAGACGAAACTCCGGGACTAATCATTACGAGCAGTACTTC. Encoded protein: CASRRNSGTNHYEQYF.

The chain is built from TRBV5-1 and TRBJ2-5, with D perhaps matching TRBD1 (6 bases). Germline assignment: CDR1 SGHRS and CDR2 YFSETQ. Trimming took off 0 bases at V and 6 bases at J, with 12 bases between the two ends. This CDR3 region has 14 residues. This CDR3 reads CASSLVPGEKTQYF. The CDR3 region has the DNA TGCGCCAGCAGCTTGGTCCCAGGGGAGAAGACCCAGTACTTC.

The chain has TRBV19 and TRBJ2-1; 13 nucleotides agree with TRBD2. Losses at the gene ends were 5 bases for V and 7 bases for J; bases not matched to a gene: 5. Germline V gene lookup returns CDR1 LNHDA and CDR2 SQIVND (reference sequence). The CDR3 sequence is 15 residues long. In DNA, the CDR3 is TGTGCCAGTAGTCCCGGGACTAGCGGGACGAATGAGCAGTTCTTC. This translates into CASSPGTSGTNEQFF. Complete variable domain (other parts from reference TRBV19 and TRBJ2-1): DGGITQSPKYLFRKEGQNVTLSCEQNLNHDAMYWYRQDPGQGLRLIYYSQIVNDFQKGDIAEGYSVSREKKESFPLTVTSAQKNPTAFYLCASSPGTSGTNEQFFGPGTRLTVL.

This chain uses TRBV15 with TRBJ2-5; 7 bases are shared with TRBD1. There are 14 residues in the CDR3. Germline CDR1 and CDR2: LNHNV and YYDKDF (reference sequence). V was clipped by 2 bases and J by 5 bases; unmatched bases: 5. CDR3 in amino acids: CATSRTQGQETQYF. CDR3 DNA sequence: TGTGCCACCAGCAGAACACAGGGGCAGGAGACCCAGTACTTC.

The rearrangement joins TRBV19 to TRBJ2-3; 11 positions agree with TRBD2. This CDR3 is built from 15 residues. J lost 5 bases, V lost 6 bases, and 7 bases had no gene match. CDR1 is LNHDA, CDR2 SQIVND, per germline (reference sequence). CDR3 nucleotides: TGTGCCAGTAGGTTAGCGGGAGGGCCGGAAGATACGCAGTATTTT. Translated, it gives CASRLAGGPEDTQYF.

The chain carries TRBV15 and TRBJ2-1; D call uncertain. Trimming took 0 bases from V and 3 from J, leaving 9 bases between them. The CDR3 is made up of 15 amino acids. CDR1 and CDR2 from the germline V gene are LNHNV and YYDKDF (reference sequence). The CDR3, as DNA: TGTGCCACCAGCAGAGAGTTGGTAGTCTACAATGAGCAGTTCTTC. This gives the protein CATSRELVVYNEQFF.

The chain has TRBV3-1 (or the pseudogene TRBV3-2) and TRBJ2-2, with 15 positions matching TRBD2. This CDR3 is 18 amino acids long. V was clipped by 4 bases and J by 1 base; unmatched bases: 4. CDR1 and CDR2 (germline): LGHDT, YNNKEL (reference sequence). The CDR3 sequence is CASSLGLAGGRNTGELFF. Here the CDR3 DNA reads TGTGCCAGCAGCCTAGGACTAGCGGGAGGGCGGAACACCGGGGAGCTGTTTTTT.

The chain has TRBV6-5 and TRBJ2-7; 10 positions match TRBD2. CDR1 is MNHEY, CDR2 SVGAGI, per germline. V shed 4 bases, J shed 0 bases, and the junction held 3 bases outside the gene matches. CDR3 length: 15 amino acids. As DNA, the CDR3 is TGTGCCAGCAGTTCCTGGACTAGCGGCTCCTACGAGCAGTACTTC. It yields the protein CASSSWTSGSYEQYF.